What follows are 26 T cell receptor beta chains derived from one specimen sequenced in a study of blood T cells in healthy people across ages (dated by TCRdb to the mid-2010s). Library construction relied on 5' RACE. Sequenced using an Illumina HiSeq 2500. The second PCR ran for roughly 6 to 11 cycles and used a J-beta primer mix along with a sample-barcoded 5' primer. TCRdb redid the processing of the public reads, applying fastp at Q25 and MiXCR, and retained in-frame beta chains. Under each unique CDR3 protein, matching rows form one entry showing the most common genes and DNA. The sample yields about a million distinct CDR3 sequences; approximately 49% were counted once. Together, the top ten hold roughly 13% of the sample. The sequenced material came from blood. The origin of the receptors is a man aged 25-45 years in good health.

J is TRBJ1-1 and V is TRBV7-2; the D gene is possibly TRBD1 (5 bases). CDR3 size: 13 residues. The germline V gene encodes CDR1 SGHTA and CDR2 FQGNSA. Deletions cut 10 bases from V and 2 bases from J, with 14 bases between. CDR3 nucleotide sequence: TGTGCCACCGAATGGACAAGAAACACTGAAGCTTTCTTT. It specifies CATEWTRNTEAFF.

The J gene is TRBJ1-2, the V gene TRBV6-2 or TRBV6-3, with TRBD1 matching over 7 bases. Germline V gene sequence: CDR1 MNHEY, CDR2 SVGEGT. V was pared by 7 bases and J by 1 base, with 3 bases of the junction left unmatched. The CDR3 totals 13 residues. The CDR3 DNA reads TGTGCCAGCAAACAGGGGATTAACTATGGCTACACCTTC. Residues: CASKQGINYGYTF.

This rearrangement joins TRBV27 to TRBJ2-5; D gene ambiguous. Germline assignment: CDR1 MNHEY and CDR2 SMNVEV (reference sequence). Between the trimmed V and J ends, which lost 5 bases and 5 bases, there was a span of 15 bases. This CDR3 contains 14 residues. This chain's CDR3 is CASSPRASDETQYF. As DNA, the CDR3 is TGTGCCAGCAGTCCACGGGCGAGTGACGAGACCCAGTACTTC.

The CDR3 DNA sequence: TGTGCCAGCAGTTTTACTAGCGGGGGCTACGAGCAGTACTTC. It specifies CASSFTSGGYEQYF. J is TRBJ2-7 and V is TRBV7-2, with 11 bases that match TRBD2. Germline values: CDR1 SGHTA, CDR2 FQGNSA. The CDR3 totals 14 residues. The ends lost 6 bases at V and 3 bases at J; junction bases unmatched: 4.

This clonotype was counted between two and nine times. The CDR3 loop reads CASSLPWTGKDTQYF. For the CDR3, the DNA is TGTGCCAGCAGCCTGCCTTGGACAGGGAAAGATACGCAGTATTTT. This sequence joins TRBV7-2 and TRBJ2-3; 8 nucleotides match TRBD1. The CDR3 contains 15 residues. V shed 5 bases, J shed 5 bases, and the junction held 9 bases outside the gene matches. From germline, CDR1 is SGHTA and CDR2 FQGNSA. The full variable domain, rest sourced from reference TRBV7-2 and TRBJ2-3, is GAGVSQSPSNKVTEKGKDVELRCDPISGHTALYWYRQSLGQGLEFLIYFQGNSAPDKSGLPSDRFSAERTGGSVSTLTIQRTQQEDSAVYLCASSLPWTGKDTQYFGPGTRLTVL.

The rearrangement joins TRBV9 to TRBJ2-5; TRBD2 matches at 10 bases. Germline assignment: CDR1 SGDLS and CDR2 YYNGEE. This CDR3 comprises 14 residues. V lost 3 bases to trimming and J lost 3 bases; unmatched junction nucleotides: 2. In nucleotides, the CDR3 is TGTGCCAGCAGCGCTACTAGCGGGGAAGAGACCCAGTACTTC. It yields the protein CASSATSGEETQYF.

The CDR3 nucleotides are TGCGCCAGCAGCCAAGATTTAGGGCAGGCCTCCGTCAGCAATCAGCCCCAGCATTTT. This sequence encodes CASSQDLGQASVSNQPQHF. The V and J genes are TRBV4-3 and TRBJ1-5; no clear D gene. The germline V gene has CDR1 LGHNA and CDR2 YSLEER. V gave up 0 bases and J gave up 1 base, with 19 bases separating them. The CDR3 is 19 amino acids.

The chain couples TRBV20-1 to TRBJ1-5; a possible D gene is TRBD1 (5 bases). Trimming shortened V by 5 bases and J by 0 bases, and 14 bases separated the two germline ends. There are 15 residues in the CDR3. The germline V gene has CDR1 DFQATT and CDR2 SNEGSKA (reference sequence). The CDR3 here is CSASQTVVSNQPQHF. In nucleotides, the CDR3 is TGCAGTGCTTCTCAGACAGTCGTTAGCAATCAGCCCCAGCATTTT.

The chain joins TRBV4-1 to TRBJ1-5; D possibly corresponds to TRBD1 (5 bases). V lost 0 bases to trimming and J lost 6 bases, with 12 bases between them. Germline V CDR1 and CDR2: MGHRA, YSYEKL. The CDR3 has 15 amino acids. For the CDR3, the DNA is TGCGCCAGCAGCCAAGACGGGGACCGGGGTCAGCCCCAGCATTTT. It specifies CASSQDGDRGQPQHF.

There are a few counts of this clonotype. The V call is TRBV10-3, the J call TRBJ2-3; D uncertain. Germline V gene lookup returns CDR1 ENHRY and CDR2 SYGVKD. Trimming left V 2 bases short and J 2 bases short, with 11 bases between. The CDR3 is 15 residues long. The CDR3 region is CAISERAETTDTQYF. The CDR3 DNA reads as TGTGCCATCAGTGAGAGGGCAGAAACCACAGATACGCAGTATTTT.

The DNA for the CDR3 is TGTGCCAGCAGCCAATTCGGGGGGAATTCACCCCTCCACTTT. The encoded protein is CASSQFGGNSPLHF. This chain connects TRBV7-9 to TRBJ1-6, with a tentative D call TRBD1 (5 bases). There are 14 residues in the CDR3. Germline V CDR1 and CDR2: SEHNR, FQNEAQ (reference sequence). V was trimmed by 5 bases and J by 7 bases, leaving 12 bases between them.

The chain combines TRBV24-1 with TRBJ2-5; D may correspond to TRBD1 or TRBD2 (6 bases each). This CDR3 is built from 15 residues. V lost 2 bases, J lost 11 bases, and 20 bases lay in between. The germline CDR1 and CDR2 sequences are KGHDR and SFDVKD. The CDR3 reads CATSDSRKGGDEQYF. The CDR3 bases are TGTGCCACCAGTGATTCCCGTAAGGGGGGAGATGAGCAGTACTTC.

The chain is built from TRBV30 and TRBJ1-4; D unresolved. Germline V gene sequence: CDR1 GTSNPN, CDR2 SVGIG (reference sequence). The CDR3 spans 13 residues. V lost 4 bases and J 4 bases, leaving 10 bases between the germline ends. This CDR3 reads CAWNLRYNEKLFF. The DNA of the CDR3 is TGTGCCTGGAATCTGCGGTATAATGAAAAACTGTTTTTT.

This clonotype was counted only a few times. The gene calls are TRBV7-3 and TRBJ2-1; 12 bases line up with TRBD1. Germline trimming cut 4 bases from V and 8 bases from J; bases unmatched to any gene: 9. CDR1 is SGHTA and CDR2 is FQGTGA in the germline V gene. The CDR3 consists of 16 residues. DNA of the CDR3: TGTGCCAGCAGCTCCCGATCGGGACAGGGGGCAGATGAGCAGTTCTTC. Encoded protein: CASSSRSGQGADEQFF.

The V gene is TRBV7-9, the J gene TRBJ1-1; D possibly corresponds to TRBD1 (5 bases). This CDR3 has 14 amino acids. V gave up 1 base and J gave up 1 base, with 7 bases separating them. Germline V CDR1 and CDR2: SEHNR, FQNEAQ (reference sequence). CDR3 coding DNA: TGTGCCAGCAGCTTAGTCAGGGAGAACACTGAAGCTTTCTTT. Translated, it gives CASSLVRENTEAFF.

This clonotype was seen a handful of times. V usage is TRBV6-5 and J usage is TRBJ1-1, with D perhaps matching TRBD1 (5 bases). Per the germline V gene, CDR1 is MNHEY and CDR2 is SVGAGI. The ends were cut back, 2 bases at V and 4 bases at J, with 14 bases in the middle. The CDR3 consists of 15 residues. The CDR3 DNA reads TGTGCCAGCAGTTACGACGCTAAAAGGGGCACTGAAGCTTTCTTT. It is translated as CASSYDAKRGTEAFF.

This clonotype has a handful of counts. The chain combines TRBV27 with TRBJ2-7; the D gene is possibly TRBD1 (6 bases). V was pared by 5 bases and J by 2 bases, with 10 bases between. In germline, CDR1 is MNHEY, CDR2 SMNVEV (reference sequence). The CDR3 totals 13 residues. Written as DNA, the CDR3 is TGTGCCAGCAGTGACAGGACCCCCTACGAGCAGTACTTC. Amino acids: CASSDRTPYEQYF.

This clonotype has a single count. The chain carries TRBV27 and TRBJ1-5; no definite D call. From germline, CDR1 is MNHEY and CDR2 SMNVEV (reference sequence). The CDR3 loop spans 13 amino acids. Trimming left V 5 bases short and J 6 bases short, with 11 bases between. The CDR3 sequence is CASSVFTGQPQHF. Written as DNA, the CDR3 is TGTGCCAGCAGTGTTTTTACCGGTCAGCCCCAGCATTTT.

The rearrangement links TRBV9 to TRBJ2-3; perhaps TRBD2 as D (6 bases). The CDR3 runs to 14 residues. Germline CDR1 SGDLS, CDR2 YYNGEE. The V end was cut by 0 bases, the J end by 4 bases, with 9 bases between. In DNA, the CDR3 is TGTGCCAGCAGCGTAGGGACTACCGCAGATACGCAGTATTTT. Protein product: CASSVGTTADTQYF.

A single count supports this clonotype. The chain combines TRBV5-1 with TRBJ1-4; no clear D. The CDR3 is made up of 15 amino acids. V gave up 3 bases and J gave up 8 bases, with 17 bases separating them. Germline V gene lookup returns CDR1 SGHRS and CDR2 YFSETQ. The CDR3 spells CASSSGGQLGEKLFF. CDR3 nucleotide sequence: TGCGCCAGCAGCTCCGGCGGGCAGTTAGGGGAAAAACTGTTTTTT.

V and J are TRBV7-9 and TRBJ1-5; TRBD1 might be the D (6 bases). The CDR3 spans 15 residues. The V gene's germline CDR1 is SEHNR and CDR2 FQNEAQ (reference sequence). Trimming pared 5 bases from V and 0 bases from J, leaving 11 bases between. CDR3 DNA sequence: TGTGCCAGCAGCGGAACAGGGATTAGCAATCAGCCCCAGCATTTT. This encodes CASSGTGISNQPQHF.

This clonotype showed up just a few times. This chain uses TRBV7-9 with TRBJ2-5; D gene uncertain. The CDR3 is made up of 12 amino acids. Trimming removed 3 bases at V and 5 bases at J, with 7 bases between. From germline, CDR1 is SEHNR and CDR2 FQNEAQ (reference sequence). The CDR3 spells CASSFLEETQYF. The CDR3 DNA sequence: TGTGCCAGCAGCTTTTTGGAGGAGACCCAGTACTTC.

The V gene is TRBV27, the J gene TRBJ2-3; the match to TRBD2 covers 7 bases. The CDR3 totals 17 residues. The J segment lost 4 bases and the V segment lost 5 bases, leaving 15 bases of the junction unmatched. Germline lookup yields CDR1 MNHEY and CDR2 SMNVEV (reference sequence). The CDR3 protein is CASSPYRPAGLADTQYF. The DNA for the CDR3 is TGTGCCAGCAGTCCCTACCGACCAGCGGGGCTTGCAGATACGCAGTATTTT.

The chain carries TRBV5-1 and TRBJ2-3, with 9 bases fitting TRBD2. The CDR3 is made up of 15 amino acids. The V segment lost 2 bases and the J segment 3 bases; nucleotides outside the gene matches: 4. Germline loops: CDR1 SGHRS, CDR2 YFSETQ. The CDR3 sequence: CASSFRGGATDTQYF. For the CDR3, the DNA is TGCGCCAGCAGCTTCCGCGGGGGGGCAACAGATACGCAGTATTTT.

The chain employs TRBV6-5 and TRBJ1-5, with 8 bases identical to TRBD1. V lost 6 bases to trimming and J lost 3 bases; unmatched junction nucleotides: 10. The CDR3 length is 16 residues. CDR1 MNHEY and CDR2 SVGAGI come from the germline V gene. The CDR3 here is CASSPDRGPVNQPQHF. CDR3 in DNA: TGTGCCAGCAGCCCCGACAGGGGCCCAGTCAATCAGCCCCAGCATTTT.

This chain joins TRBV27 and TRBJ2-7; TRBD2 agrees at 7 bases. The trim removed 5 bases at V and 4 bases at J, leaving 11 bases unmatched. The CDR3 consists of 15 residues. In germline, CDR1 is MNHEY, CDR2 SMNVEV (reference sequence). CDR3 in DNA: TGTGCCAGCAGTCTACGGGGGGATCCGCGATACGAGCAGTACTTC. It specifies CASSLRGDPRYEQYF.